The 23 T cell receptor beta chains presented below share a single source sample, sequenced in a study of blood T cell repertoires in COVID-19. Produced via immunoSEQ multiplex PCR; TCRdb's table is partial and in-frame only. Here the sample spans around 68,000 clones, 79% being singletons. The sequencing input was peripheral blood. Source of these receptors: a woman aged 50 to 65 with acute or convalescent COVID-19.

The V and J genes are TRBV10-2 and TRBJ1-1; D possibly corresponds to TRBD1 (6 bases). Trimming removed 0 bases from V and 8 bases from J, with 10 bases in between. This CDR3 has 13 residues. Germline CDR1 is WSHSY and CDR2 is SAAADI. The CDR3 DNA follows: TGCGCCAGCAGTGAGTCTAGAAGGGGGGAAGCTTTCTTT. The encoded protein is CASSESRRGEAFF.

This chain connects TRBV4-2 to TRBJ2-2, with 12 bases that match TRBD2. The CDR3 spans 18 residues. V lost 1 base and J lost 3; bases outside the gene matches: 6. The germline CDR1 and CDR2 sequences are LGHNA and YNFKEQ. The CDR3: CASSQALAGGPDTGELFF. The CDR3, as DNA: TGTGCCAGCAGCCAAGCTCTAGCGGGGGGGCCGGACACCGGGGAGCTGTTTTTT.

The chain links TRBV19 to TRBJ2-4, with D possibly TRBD1 on 6 matching bases. Germline assignment: CDR1 LNHDA and CDR2 SQIVND (reference sequence). Trimming removed 0 bases at V and 0 bases at J, with 9 bases between. The CDR3 covers 16 residues. The CDR3 DNA reads TGTGCCAGTAGTATAGATGGGGGCCTAGCCAAAAACATTCAGTACTTC. This gives the protein CASSIDGGLAKNIQYF.

This chain links TRBV2 with TRBJ2-1; 10 bases align to TRBD2. The CDR3 length is 15 residues. CDR1 and CDR2 from the germline V gene are SNHLY and FYNNEI. V was clipped by 9 bases and J by 0 bases; unmatched bases: 5. Here the CDR3 DNA reads TGTGCCAGTAGACCTAGCGGGAGCTCCTACAATGAGCAGTTCTTC. This gives the protein CASRPSGSSYNEQFF.

The chain links TRBV5-1 to TRBJ2-7, with TRBD2 identical over 13 bases. Losses at the gene ends were 0 bases for V and 2 bases for J; bases not matched to a gene: 2. Germline V gene data show CDR1 as SGHRS and CDR2 as YFSETQ. The CDR3 spans 16 residues. The CDR3 DNA reads TGCGCCAGCAGCTTGGGTGGACTAGCGGGGGCCTACGAGCAGTACTTC. Translation: CASSLGGLAGAYEQYF.

Of note for this clone: At the DNA level, this CDR3 is encoded by other sequences in the same sample as well. The rearrangement links TRBV29-1 to TRBJ1-2, with 7 bases that match TRBD1. With V trimmed by 3 bases and J by 6 bases, 4 bases remained unmatched. The CDR3 is made up of 12 amino acids. The germline V gene has CDR1 SQVTM and CDR2 ANQGSEA. The CDR3 reads CSVDTTGDGYTF. The CDR3 region has the DNA TGCAGCGTTGATACCACAGGGGATGGCTACACCTTC.

The V gene is TRBV18, the J gene TRBJ1-2; 10 positions agree with TRBD1. Germline V gene lookup returns CDR1 KGHSH and CDR2 LQKENI. V lost 4 bases and J lost 5; bases outside the gene matches: 7. CDR3 length equals 15 residues. Here the CDR3 reads CASSLTGQGDYGYTF. The DNA for the CDR3 is TGTGCCAGCTCACTCACCGGACAGGGGGATTATGGCTACACCTTC.

This chain uses TRBV19 with TRBJ1-3, with D unresolved. The CDR3 covers 14 residues. The V gene's germline CDR1 is LNHDA and CDR2 SQIVND (reference sequence). Trimming stripped 5 bases from V and 0 bases from J, with 8 bases between. CDR3 protein: CASSLQISGNTIYF. CDR3 nucleotides: TGTGCCAGTAGTTTACAGATCTCTGGAAACACCATATATTTT.

V usage is TRBV6-6 and J usage is TRBJ1-3; a possible D gene is TRBD1 (6 bases). The CDR3 sequence is 12 residues long. Germline V gene sequence: CDR1 MNHNY, CDR2 SVGAGI (reference sequence). With 8 bases removed from V and 8 bases from J, the gap between germline ends came to 13 bases. CDR3 sequence: CASGDQGYTIYF. Here the CDR3 DNA reads TGTGCCAGCGGAGACCAGGGGTACACCATATATTTT.

The chain couples TRBV5-4 to TRBJ2-7; TRBD2 agrees at 8 bases. CDR3 length: 14 amino acids. Trimming at V came to 2 bases and at J to 4 bases, leaving 5 bases not matched to a gene. Per germline, CDR1 SGHNT and CDR2 YYREEE (reference sequence). In nucleotides, the CDR3 is TGTGCCAGCAGCTTCAGAAGCGGGGGTTACGAGCAGTACTTC. Translating it yields CASSFRSGGYEQYF.

J is TRBJ2-7 and V is TRBV7-2; D possibly corresponds to TRBD2 (5 bases). The germline CDR1 and CDR2 sequences are SGHTA and FQGNSA. Trimming cost V 2 bases and J 5 bases, with 10 bases left between them. CDR3 length: 13 residues. The CDR3 nucleotides are TGTGCCAGCAGCTTAAGGATCGGGGACGAGCAGTACTTC. Protein product: CASSLRIGDEQYF.

The chain is built from TRBV10-2 and TRBJ1-5; D is unclear. With 3 bases removed from V and 0 bases from J, the gap between germline ends came to 12 bases. The germline CDR1 and CDR2 sequences are WSHSY and SAAADI. The CDR3 runs to 16 residues. As DNA, the CDR3 is TGCGCCAGCAGTGATCTCGATTCCTATAGCAATCAGCCCCAGCATTTT. The encoded protein is CASSDLDSYSNQPQHF.

The CDR3 is CATLEVATPWYGYTF. CDR3 nucleotide sequence: TGTGCCACCCTAGAGGTCGCGACCCCTTGGTATGGCTACACCTTC. The chain combines TRBV24-1 with TRBJ1-2; the D is unclear. Trimming stripped 9 bases from V and 5 bases from J, with 21 bases between. CDR3 size: 15 residues. CDR1 and CDR2 (germline): KGHDR, SFDVKD.

This chain's CDR3 is CASLGAGGAGEQFF. The CDR3 DNA reads as TGCGCCAGCCTAGGGGCGGGGGGAGCGGGTGAGCAGTTCTTC. This chain uses TRBV10-2 with TRBJ2-1; the match to TRBD2 covers 8 bases. Looked up from germline, CDR1 is WSHSY and CDR2 is SAAADI. V lost 8 bases and J lost 9; bases outside the gene matches: 12. The CDR3 is made up of 14 amino acids.

V gene TRBV28 combines with J gene TRBJ2-7, with TRBD2 as a possible D gene (6 bases). This CDR3 has 12 residues. Germline lookup yields CDR1 MDHEN and CDR2 SYDVKM. Trimming removed 10 bases at V and 6 bases at J, with 16 bases between. The CDR3 reads CATEGRFPEQYF. DNA for the CDR3: TGTGCCACGGAGGGCCGGTTTCCCGAGCAGTACTTC.

The DNA for the CDR3 is TGTGCCAGCAGTGAAGGACAGAAGGACGAGCAGTACTTC. The encoded protein is CASSEGQKDEQYF. This chain joins TRBV28 and TRBJ2-7; the D gene is possibly TRBD1 (6 bases). Germline CDR1 reads MDHEN; CDR2 reads SYDVKM. The CDR3 loop spans 13 amino acids. V gave up 5 bases and J gave up 5 bases, with 13 bases separating them.

The V call is TRBV30, the J call TRBJ1-5, with a tentative D call TRBD1 (5 bases). Trimming left V 4 bases short and J 2 bases short, with 15 bases between. This CDR3 region has 15 residues. Germline CDR1 is GTSNPN and CDR2 is SVGIG (reference sequence). As DNA, the CDR3 is TGTGCCTGGATGGGTCCAGGGTGGGGCAATCAGCCCCAGCATTTT. Translated: CAWMGPGWGNQPQHF.

This clone was found once. This sample includes further DNA sequences coding for the same CDR3. V usage is TRBV7-6 and J usage is TRBJ2-7; 9 nucleotides agree with TRBD2. The ends lost 5 bases at V and 1 base at J; junction bases unmatched: 12. The CDR3 totals 17 residues. Germline lookup yields CDR1 SGHVS and CDR2 FNYEAQ. CDR3 sequence (DNA): TGTGCCAGCAGCCGGGCGGGGGGGGCGGACAGTTCCTACGAGCAGTACTTC. This codes for CASSRAGGADSSYEQYF.

In DNA form, the CDR3 reads TGTGCCAGCAGCTTAGTGGGACAGGGAAAATACGAGCAGTACTTC. Amino acids: CASSLVGQGKYEQYF. The rearrangement links TRBV7-2 to TRBJ2-7; 9 nucleotides align to TRBD1. This CDR3 spans 15 amino acids. Trimming took 1 base from V and 4 from J; bases not matched to a gene: 5. The germline V gene encodes CDR1 SGHTA and CDR2 FQGNSA.

The count of this clone is one. The genes are TRBV7-2 and TRBJ2-3; TRBD2 matches 10 bases. CDR3 length equals 16 residues. Per germline, CDR1 SGHTA and CDR2 FQGNSA. V gave up 1 base and J gave up 2 bases; unmatched junction bases: 3. The CDR3 loop reads CASSLEAGGNTDTQYF. CDR3 DNA sequence: TGTGCCAGCAGCTTAGAAGCGGGGGGGAACACAGATACGCAGTATTTT.

V and J are TRBV7-2 and TRBJ2-3, with a possible D match to TRBD1 (5 bases). V lost 2 bases, J lost 2 bases, and 14 bases lay in between. From germline, CDR1 is SGHTA and CDR2 FQGNSA. This CDR3 contains 16 residues. The CDR3, as DNA: TGTGCCAGCAGCTTATTTGCGGACACCTACACAGATACGCAGTATTTT. Translated: CASSLFADTYTDTQYF.

The V and J genes are TRBV28 and TRBJ1-4; D unclear. The germline V and J ends were trimmed by 4 bases and 6 bases, with 3 bases remaining between them. This CDR3 region has 11 residues. Germline V gene data show CDR1 as MDHEN and CDR2 as SYDVKM. As DNA, the CDR3 is TGTGCCAGCAGTTCCTATGAAAAACTGTTTTTT. This codes for CASSSYEKLFF.

This rearrangement joins TRBV12-3 or TRBV12-4 to TRBJ2-5, with TRBD2 as a possible D gene (5 bases). Trimming removed 7 bases at V and 10 bases at J, with 16 bases between. The CDR3 is 12 residues long. Written as DNA, the CDR3 is TGTGCCAGCACTTCTACCCTGGAGGACCAGTACTTC. It translates to CASTSTLEDQYF.